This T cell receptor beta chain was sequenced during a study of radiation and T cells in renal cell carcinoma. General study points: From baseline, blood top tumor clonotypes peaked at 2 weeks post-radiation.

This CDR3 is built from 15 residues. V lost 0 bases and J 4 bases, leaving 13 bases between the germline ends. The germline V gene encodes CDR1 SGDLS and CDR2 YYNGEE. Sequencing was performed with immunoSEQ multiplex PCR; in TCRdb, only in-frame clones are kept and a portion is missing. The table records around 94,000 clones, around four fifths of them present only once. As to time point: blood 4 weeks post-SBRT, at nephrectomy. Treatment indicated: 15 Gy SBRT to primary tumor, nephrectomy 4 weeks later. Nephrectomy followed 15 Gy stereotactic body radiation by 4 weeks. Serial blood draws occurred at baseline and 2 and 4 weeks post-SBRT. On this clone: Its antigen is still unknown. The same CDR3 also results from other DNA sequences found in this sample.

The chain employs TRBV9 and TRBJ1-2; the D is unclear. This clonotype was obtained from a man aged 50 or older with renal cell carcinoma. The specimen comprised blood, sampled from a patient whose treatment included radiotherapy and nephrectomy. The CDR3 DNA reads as TGTGCCAGCAGCGTAGACAGTGCCGGCGGCTATGGCTACACCTTC. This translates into CASSVDSAGGYGYTF.